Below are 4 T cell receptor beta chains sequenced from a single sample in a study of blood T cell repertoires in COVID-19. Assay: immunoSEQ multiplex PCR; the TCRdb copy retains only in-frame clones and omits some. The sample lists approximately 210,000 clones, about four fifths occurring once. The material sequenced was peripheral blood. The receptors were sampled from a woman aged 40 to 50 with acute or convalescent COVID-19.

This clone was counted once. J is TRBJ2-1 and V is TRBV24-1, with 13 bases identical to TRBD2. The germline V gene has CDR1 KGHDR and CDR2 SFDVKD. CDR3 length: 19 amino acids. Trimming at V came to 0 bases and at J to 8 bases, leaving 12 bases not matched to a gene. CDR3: CATSDLRGLAGKTQDEQFF. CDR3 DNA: TGTGCCACCAGTGATTTGCGGGGACTAGCGGGGAAGACTCAGGATGAGCAGTTCTTC.

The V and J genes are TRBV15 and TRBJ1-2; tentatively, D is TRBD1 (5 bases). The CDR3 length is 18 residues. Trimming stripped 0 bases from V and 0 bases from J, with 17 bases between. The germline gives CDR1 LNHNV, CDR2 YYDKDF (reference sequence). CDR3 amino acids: CATSRDLGISGANYGYTF. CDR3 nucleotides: TGTGCCACCAGCAGAGATCTTGGCATATCGGGGGCTAACTATGGCTACACCTTC. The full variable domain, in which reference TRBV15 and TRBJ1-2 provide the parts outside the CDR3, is DAMVIQNPRYQVTQFGKPVTLSCSQTLNHNVMYWYQQKSSQAPKLLFHYYDKDFNNEADTPDNFQSRRPNTSFCFLDIRSPGLGDTAMYLCATSRDLGISGANYGYTFGSGTRLTVV.

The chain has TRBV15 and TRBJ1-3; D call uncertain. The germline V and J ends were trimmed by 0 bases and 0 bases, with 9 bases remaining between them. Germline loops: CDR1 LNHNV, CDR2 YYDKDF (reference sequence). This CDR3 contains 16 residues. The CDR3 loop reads CATSRDLESSGNTIYF. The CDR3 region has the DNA TGTGCCACCAGCAGAGATCTGGAGAGCTCTGGAAACACCATATATTTT.

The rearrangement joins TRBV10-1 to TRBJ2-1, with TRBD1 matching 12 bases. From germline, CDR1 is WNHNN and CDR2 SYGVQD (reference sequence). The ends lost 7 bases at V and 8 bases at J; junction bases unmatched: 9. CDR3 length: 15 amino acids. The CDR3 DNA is TGCGCCAGCACATCTGGGACAGGGGGCTTGGATGAGCAGTTCTTC. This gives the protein CASTSGTGGLDEQFF.